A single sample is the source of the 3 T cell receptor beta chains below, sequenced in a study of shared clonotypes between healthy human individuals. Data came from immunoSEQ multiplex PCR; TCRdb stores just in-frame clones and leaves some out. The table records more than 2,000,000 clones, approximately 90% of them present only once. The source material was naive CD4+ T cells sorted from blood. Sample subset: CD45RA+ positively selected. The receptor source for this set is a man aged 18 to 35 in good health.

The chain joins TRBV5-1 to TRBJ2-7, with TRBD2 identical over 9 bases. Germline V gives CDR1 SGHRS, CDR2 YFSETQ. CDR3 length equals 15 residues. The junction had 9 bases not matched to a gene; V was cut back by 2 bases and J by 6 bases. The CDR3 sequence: CASSLWGSGSFEQYF. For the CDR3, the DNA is TGCGCCAGCAGCTTATGGGGTAGCGGGAGCTTCGAGCAGTACTTC.

The CDR3 sequence is CATSRDGSYEQYF. CDR3 nucleotides: TGTGCCACCAGCAGAGACGGCTCCTACGAGCAGTACTTC. V gene TRBV15 combines with J gene TRBJ2-7, with unresolved D. The CDR3 covers 13 residues. V dropped 0 bases and J dropped 0 bases, with 3 bases sitting between them. Looked up from germline, CDR1 is LNHNV and CDR2 is YYDKDF (reference sequence). The full variable domain, with the rest looked up from reference TRBV15 and TRBJ2-7, is DAMVIQNPRYQVTQFGKPVTLSCSQTLNHNVMYWYQQKSSQAPKLLFHYYDKDFNNEADTPDNFQSRRPNTSFCFLDIRSPGLGDTAMYLCATSRDGSYEQYFGPGTRLTVT.

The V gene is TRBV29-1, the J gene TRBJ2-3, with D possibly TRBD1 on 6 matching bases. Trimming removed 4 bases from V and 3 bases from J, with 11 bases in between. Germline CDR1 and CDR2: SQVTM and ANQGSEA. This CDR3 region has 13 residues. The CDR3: CSVGARGTDTQYF. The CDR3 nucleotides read TGCAGCGTTGGGGCCAGGGGTACAGATACGCAGTATTTT.